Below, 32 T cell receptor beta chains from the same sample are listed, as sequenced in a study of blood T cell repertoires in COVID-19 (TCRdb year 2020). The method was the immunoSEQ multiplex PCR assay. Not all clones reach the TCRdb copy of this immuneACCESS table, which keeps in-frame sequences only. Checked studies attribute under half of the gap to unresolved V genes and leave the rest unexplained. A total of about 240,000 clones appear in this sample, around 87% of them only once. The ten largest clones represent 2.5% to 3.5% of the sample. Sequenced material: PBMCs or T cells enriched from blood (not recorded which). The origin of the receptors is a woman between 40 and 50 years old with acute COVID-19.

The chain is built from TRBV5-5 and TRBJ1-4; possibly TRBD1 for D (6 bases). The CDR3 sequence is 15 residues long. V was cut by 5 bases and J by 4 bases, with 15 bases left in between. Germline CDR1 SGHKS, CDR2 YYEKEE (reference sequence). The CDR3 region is CASSHGGQINEKLFF. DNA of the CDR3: TGTGCCAGCAGTCATGGAGGACAGATTAATGAAAAACTGTTTTTT.

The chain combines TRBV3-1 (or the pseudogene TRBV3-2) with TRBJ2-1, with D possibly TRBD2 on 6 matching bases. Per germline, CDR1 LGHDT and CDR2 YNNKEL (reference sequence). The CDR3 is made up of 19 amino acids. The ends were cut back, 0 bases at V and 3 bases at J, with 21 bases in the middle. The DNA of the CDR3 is TGTGCCAGCAGCCAAGATCGGATGCGCCCAGTAGCGGTCTACAATGAGCAGTTCTTC. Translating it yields CASSQDRMRPVAVYNEQFF.

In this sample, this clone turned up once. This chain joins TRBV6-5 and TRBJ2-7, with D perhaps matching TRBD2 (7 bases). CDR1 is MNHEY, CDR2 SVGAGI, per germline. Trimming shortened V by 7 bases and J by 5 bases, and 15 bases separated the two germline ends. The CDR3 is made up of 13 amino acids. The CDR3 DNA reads TGTGCCAGCACCCAAGGGGGGGGAAACGAGCAGTACTTC. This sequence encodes CASTQGGGNEQYF.

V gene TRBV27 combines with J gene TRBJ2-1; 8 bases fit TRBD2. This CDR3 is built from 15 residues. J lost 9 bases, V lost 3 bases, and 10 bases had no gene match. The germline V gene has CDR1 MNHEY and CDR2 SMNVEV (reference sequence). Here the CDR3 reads CASSFAGGALGEQFF. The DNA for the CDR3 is TGTGCCAGCAGTTTTGCGGGAGGAGCTTTGGGTGAGCAGTTCTTC.

CDR3 region: CASSQDREGAEDTQYF. In nucleotides, the CDR3 is TGTGCCAGCAGCCAAGATCGGGAGGGCGCTGAAGATACGCAGTATTTT. The chain joins TRBV3-1 (or the pseudogene TRBV3-2) to TRBJ2-3, with 8 bases fitting TRBD2. Trimming cost V 0 bases and J 5 bases; bases outside gene matches: 7. Germline CDR1 is LGHDT and CDR2 is YNNKEL (reference sequence). This CDR3 spans 16 amino acids.

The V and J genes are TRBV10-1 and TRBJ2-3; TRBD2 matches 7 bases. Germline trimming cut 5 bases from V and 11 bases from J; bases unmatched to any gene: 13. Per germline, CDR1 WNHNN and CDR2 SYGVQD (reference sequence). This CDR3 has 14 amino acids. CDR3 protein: CASSSQTSLAMQYF. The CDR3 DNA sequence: TGCGCCAGCAGTTCTCAGACTAGCCTCGCAATGCAGTATTTT.

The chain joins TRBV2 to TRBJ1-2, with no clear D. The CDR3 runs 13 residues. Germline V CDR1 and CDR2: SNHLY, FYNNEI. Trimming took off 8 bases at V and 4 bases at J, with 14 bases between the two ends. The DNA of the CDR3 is TGTGCCAGCCTGGCGGACTCCGGCTATGGCTACACCTTC. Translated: CASLADSGYGYTF.

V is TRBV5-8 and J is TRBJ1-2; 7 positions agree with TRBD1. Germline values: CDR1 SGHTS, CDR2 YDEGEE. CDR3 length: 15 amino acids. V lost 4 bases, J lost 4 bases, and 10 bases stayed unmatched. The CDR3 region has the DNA TGTGCCAGCAGCCTTATCAAGACAGGGATCTATGGCTACACCTTC. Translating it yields CASSLIKTGIYGYTF.

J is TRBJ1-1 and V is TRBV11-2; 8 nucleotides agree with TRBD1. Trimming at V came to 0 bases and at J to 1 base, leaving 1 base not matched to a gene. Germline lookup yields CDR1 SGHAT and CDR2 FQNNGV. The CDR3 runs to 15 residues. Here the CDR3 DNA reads TGTGCCAGCAGCTTAGAGACAGGGGAGAACACTGAAGCTTTCTTT. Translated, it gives CASSLETGENTEAFF.

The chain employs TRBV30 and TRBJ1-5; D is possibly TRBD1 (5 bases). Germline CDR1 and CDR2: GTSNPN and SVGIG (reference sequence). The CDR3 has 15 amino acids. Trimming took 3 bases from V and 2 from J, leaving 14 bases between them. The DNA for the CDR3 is TGTGCCTGGAGCCCGGGGGGGGGACGCAATCAGCCCCAGCATTTT. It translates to CAWSPGGGRNQPQHF.

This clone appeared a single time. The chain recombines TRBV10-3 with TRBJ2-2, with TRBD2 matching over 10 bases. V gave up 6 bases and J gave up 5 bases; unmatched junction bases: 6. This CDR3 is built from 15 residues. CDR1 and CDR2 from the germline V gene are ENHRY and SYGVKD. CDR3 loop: CAISERAGGTGELFF. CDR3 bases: TGTGCCATCAGCGAAAGAGCGGGAGGGACCGGGGAGCTGTTTTTT.

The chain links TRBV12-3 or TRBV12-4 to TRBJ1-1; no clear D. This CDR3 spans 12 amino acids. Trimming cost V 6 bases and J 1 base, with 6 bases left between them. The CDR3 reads CASRRSNTEAFF. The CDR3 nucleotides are TGTGCCAGCAGACGGTCGAACACTGAAGCTTTCTTT.

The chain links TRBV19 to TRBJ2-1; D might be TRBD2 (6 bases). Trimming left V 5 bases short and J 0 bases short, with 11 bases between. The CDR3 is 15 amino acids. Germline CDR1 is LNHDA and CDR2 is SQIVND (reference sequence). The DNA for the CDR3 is TGTGCCAGTAGTCCGGGACTTAGCTCCTACAATGAGCAGTTCTTC. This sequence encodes CASSPGLSSYNEQFF.

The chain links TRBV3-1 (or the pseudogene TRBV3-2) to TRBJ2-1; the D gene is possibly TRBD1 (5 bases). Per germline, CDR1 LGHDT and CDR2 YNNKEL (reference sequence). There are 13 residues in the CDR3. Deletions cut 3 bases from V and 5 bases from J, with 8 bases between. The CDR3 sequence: CASSQGPNNEQFF. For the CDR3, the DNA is TGTGCCAGCAGCCAGGGGCCGAACAATGAGCAGTTCTTC.

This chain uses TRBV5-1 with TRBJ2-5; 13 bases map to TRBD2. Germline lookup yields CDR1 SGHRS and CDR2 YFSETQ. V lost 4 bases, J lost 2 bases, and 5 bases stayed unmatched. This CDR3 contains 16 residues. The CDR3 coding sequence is TGCGCCAGCAGCAAAGGGACTAGCGGGACACAAGAGACCCAGTACTTC. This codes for CASSKGTSGTQETQYF.

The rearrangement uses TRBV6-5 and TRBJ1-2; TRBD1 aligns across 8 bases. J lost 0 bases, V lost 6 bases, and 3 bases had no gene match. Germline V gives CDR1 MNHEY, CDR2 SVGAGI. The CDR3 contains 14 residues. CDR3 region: CASRTGQANYGYTF. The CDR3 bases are TGTGCCAGCAGGACGGGACAGGCTAACTATGGCTACACCTTC.

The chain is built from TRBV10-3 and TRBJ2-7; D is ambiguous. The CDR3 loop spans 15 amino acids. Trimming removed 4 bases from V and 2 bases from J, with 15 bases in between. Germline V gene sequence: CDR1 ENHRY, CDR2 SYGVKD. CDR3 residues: CAISGEAVGTYEQYF. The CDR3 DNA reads TGTGCCATCAGTGGTGAGGCAGTCGGAACCTACGAGCAGTACTTC.

The CDR3 loop is CASSVAAGVDNEQFF. CDR3 nucleotide sequence: TGTGCCAGCAGCGTAGCAGCGGGAGTCGACAATGAGCAGTTCTTC. The chain couples TRBV9 to TRBJ2-1; 8 bases agree with TRBD2. The junction had 4 bases not matched to a gene; V was cut back by 0 bases and J by 5 bases. The CDR3 is made up of 15 amino acids. The germline gives CDR1 SGDLS, CDR2 YYNGEE.

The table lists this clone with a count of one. This CDR3 is CASSNSGGSEKLFF. CDR3 bases: TGCGCCAGCAGCAACTCAGGGGGATCTGAAAAACTGTTTTTT. J is TRBJ1-4 and V is TRBV5-1; 7 nucleotides align to TRBD1. Per the germline V gene, CDR1 is SGHRS and CDR2 is YFSETQ. V lost 4 bases and J lost 7; bases outside the gene matches: 7. The CDR3 has 14 amino acids.

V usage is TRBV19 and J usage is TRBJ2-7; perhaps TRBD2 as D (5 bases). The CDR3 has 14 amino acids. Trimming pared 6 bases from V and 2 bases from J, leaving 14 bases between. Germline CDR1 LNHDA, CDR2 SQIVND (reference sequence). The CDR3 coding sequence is TGTGCCAGTAGCTCACTAGAAAGCACCTACGAGCAGTACTTC. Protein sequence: CASSSLESTYEQYF.

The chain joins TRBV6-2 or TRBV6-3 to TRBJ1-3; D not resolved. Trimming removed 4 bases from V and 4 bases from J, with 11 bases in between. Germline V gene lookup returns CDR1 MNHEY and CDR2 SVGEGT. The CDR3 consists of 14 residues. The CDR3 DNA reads TGTGCCAGCAGTTCCCGTGCCGAGGGAAACACCATATATTTT. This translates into CASSSRAEGNTIYF.

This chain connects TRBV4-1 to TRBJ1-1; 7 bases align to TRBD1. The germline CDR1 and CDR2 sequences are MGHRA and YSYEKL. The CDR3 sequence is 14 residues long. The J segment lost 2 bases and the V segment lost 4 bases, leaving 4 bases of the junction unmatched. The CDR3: CASSPGTANTEAFF. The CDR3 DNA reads TGCGCCAGCAGCCCCGGGACAGCCAACACTGAAGCTTTCTTT.

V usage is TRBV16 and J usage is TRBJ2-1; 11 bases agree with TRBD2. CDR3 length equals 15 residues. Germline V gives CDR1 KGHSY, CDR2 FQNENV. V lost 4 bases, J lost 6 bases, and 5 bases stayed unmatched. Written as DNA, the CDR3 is TGTGCCAGCAGCCTGACCGGGACTAGCGGCAATGAGCAGTTCTTC. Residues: CASSLTGTSGNEQFF.

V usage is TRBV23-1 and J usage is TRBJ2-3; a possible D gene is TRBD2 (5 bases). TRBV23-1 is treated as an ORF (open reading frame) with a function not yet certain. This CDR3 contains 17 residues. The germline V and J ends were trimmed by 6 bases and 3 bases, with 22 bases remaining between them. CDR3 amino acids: CASSKFRGRGHTDTQYF. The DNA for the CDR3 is TGCGCCAGCAGCAAGTTTAGAGGGCGAGGGCATACAGATACGCAGTATTTT.

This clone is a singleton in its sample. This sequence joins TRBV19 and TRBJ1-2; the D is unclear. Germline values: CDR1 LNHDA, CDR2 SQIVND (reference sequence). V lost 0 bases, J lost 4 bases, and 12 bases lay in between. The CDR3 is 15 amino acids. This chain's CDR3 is CASSIDVQESYGYTF. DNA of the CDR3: TGTGCCAGTAGTATAGATGTCCAGGAATCCTATGGCTACACCTTC.

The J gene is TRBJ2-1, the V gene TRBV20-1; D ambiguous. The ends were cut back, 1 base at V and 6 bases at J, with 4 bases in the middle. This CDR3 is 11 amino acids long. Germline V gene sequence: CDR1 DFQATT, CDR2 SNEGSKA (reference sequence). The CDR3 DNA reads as TGCAGTGCTAGAGGGAGCAATGAGCAGTTCTTC. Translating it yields CSARGSNEQFF.

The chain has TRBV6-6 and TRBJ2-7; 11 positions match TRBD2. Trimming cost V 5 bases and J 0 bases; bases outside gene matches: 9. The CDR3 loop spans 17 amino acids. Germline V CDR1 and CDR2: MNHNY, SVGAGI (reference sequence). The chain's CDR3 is CASSRTGTSGYSYEQYF. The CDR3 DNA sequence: TGTGCCAGCAGTCGGACCGGGACTAGCGGTTACTCCTACGAGCAGTACTTC.

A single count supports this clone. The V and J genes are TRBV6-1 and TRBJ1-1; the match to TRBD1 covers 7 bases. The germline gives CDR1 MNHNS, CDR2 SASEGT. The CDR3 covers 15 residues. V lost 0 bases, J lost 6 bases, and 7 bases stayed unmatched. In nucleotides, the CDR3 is TGTGCCAGCAGTGAAGCCCGACAGGGTTTCCCTGAAGCTTTCTTT. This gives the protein CASSEARQGFPEAFF.

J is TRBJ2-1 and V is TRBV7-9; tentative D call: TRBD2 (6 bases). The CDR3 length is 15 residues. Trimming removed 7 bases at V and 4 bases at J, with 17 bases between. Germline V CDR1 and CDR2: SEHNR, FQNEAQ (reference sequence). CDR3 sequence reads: CASTPSEKPYNEQFF. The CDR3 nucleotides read TGTGCCAGCACCCCTAGCGAGAAACCTTACAATGAGCAGTTCTTC.

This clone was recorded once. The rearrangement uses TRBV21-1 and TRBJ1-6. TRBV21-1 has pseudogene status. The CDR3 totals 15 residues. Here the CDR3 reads CASSKVSGFNSPLHF. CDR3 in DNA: TGTGCCAGCAGCAAAGTTTCCGGGTTTAATTCACCCCTCCACTTT.

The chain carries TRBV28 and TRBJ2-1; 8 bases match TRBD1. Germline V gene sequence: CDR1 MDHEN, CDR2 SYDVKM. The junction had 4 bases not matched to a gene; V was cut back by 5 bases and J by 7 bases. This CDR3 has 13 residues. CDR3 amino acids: CASSRQGRNEQFF. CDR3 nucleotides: TGTGCCAGCAGTCGACAGGGGAGGAATGAGCAGTTCTTC.

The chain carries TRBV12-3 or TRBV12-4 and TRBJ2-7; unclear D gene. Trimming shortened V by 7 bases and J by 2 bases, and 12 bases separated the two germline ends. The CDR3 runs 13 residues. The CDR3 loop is CASTPNGAYEQYF. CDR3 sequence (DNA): TGTGCCAGCACCCCGAACGGAGCCTACGAGCAGTACTTC.